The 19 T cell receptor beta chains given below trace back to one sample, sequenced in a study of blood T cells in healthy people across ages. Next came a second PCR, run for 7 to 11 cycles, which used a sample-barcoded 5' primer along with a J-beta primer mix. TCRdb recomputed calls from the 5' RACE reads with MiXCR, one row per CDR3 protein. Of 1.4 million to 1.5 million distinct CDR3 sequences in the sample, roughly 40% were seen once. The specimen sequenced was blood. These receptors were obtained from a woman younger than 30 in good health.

The CDR3: CASSHRGTAGGYTF. CDR3 nucleotide sequence: TGTGCCAGCAGCCACCGCGGGACTGCCGGGGGCTACACCTTC. The V gene is TRBV3-1, the J gene TRBJ1-2, with D perhaps matching TRBD1 (5 bases). Trimming removed 3 bases from V and 8 bases from J, with 16 bases in between. Germline V lookup: CDR1 LGHDT, CDR2 YNNKEL (reference sequence). The CDR3 loop spans 14 amino acids.

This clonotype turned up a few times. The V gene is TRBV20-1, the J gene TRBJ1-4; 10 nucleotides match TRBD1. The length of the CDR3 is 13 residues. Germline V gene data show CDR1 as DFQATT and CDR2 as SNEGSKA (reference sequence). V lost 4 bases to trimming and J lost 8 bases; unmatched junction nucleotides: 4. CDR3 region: CSATGTGEEKLFF. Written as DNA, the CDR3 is TGCAGTGCTACCGGGACAGGGGAGGAAAAACTGTTTTTT.

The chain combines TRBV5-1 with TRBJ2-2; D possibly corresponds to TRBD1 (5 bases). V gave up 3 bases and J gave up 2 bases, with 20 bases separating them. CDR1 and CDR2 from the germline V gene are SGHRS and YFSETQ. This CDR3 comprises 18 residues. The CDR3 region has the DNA TGCGCCAGCAGCTACGGGCCGGACAAGGATTTAAACACCGGGGAGCTGTTTTTT. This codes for CASSYGPDKDLNTGELFF.

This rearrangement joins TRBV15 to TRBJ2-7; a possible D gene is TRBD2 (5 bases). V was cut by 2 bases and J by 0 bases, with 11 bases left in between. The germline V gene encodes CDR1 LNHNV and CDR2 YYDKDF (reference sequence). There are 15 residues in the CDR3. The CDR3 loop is CATSRSGLSSYEQYF. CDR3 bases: TGTGCCACCAGCAGATCTGGACTCAGCTCCTACGAGCAGTACTTC.

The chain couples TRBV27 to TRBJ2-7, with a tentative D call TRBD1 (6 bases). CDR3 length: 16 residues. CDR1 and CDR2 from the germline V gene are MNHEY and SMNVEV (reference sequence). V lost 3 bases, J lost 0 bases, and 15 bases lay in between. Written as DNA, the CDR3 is TGTGCCAGCAGTTTCCGACAGGCCCCCAGCTCCTACGAGCAGTACTTC. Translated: CASSFRQAPSSYEQYF.

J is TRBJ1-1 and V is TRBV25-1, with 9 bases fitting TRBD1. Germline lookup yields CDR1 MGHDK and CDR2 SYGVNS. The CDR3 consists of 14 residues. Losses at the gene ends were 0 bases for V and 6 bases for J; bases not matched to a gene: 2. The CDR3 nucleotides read TGTGCCAGCAGTGAATATGACAGGGGGGCTGAAGCTTTCTTT. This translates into CASSEYDRGAEAFF.

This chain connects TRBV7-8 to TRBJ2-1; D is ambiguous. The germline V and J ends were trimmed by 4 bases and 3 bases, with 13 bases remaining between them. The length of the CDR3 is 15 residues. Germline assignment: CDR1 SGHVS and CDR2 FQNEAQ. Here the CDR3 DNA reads TGTGCCAGCAGCTCCCCCCTGACCGACTACAATGAGCAGTTCTTC. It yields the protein CASSSPLTDYNEQFF.

The CDR3 DNA reads as TGTGCCAGCAGTTTAGGCGGAGGGGGTGCTGAAGCTTTCTTT. Residues: CASSLGGGGAEAFF. The J gene is TRBJ1-1, the V gene TRBV28, with D perhaps matching TRBD1 (6 bases). There are 14 residues in the CDR3. The germline V gene has CDR1 MDHEN and CDR2 SYDVKM. The V and J ends lost 2 bases and 6 bases respectively, with 13 bases between them. The variable domain in full, completed from reference TRBV28 and TRBJ1-1, reads DVKVTQSSRYLVKRTGEKVFLECVQDMDHENMFWYRQDPGLGLRLIYFSYDVKMKEKGDIPEGYSVSREKKERFSLILESASTNQTSMYLCASSLGGGGAEAFFGQGTRLTVV.

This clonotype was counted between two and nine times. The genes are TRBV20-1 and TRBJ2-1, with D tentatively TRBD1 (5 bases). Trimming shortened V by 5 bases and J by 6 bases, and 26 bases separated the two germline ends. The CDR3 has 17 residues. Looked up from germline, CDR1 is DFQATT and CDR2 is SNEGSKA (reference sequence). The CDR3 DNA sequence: TGCAGTGCTTCCAGCCAGGGTTTGAGAGCGCAAACCAATGAGCAGTTCTTC. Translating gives CSASSQGLRAQTNEQFF.

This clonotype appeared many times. CDR3 loop: CASSAGTGYGYTF. The DNA of the CDR3 is TGTGCCAGCAGTGCCGGGACAGGGTATGGCTACACCTTC. The genes are TRBV27 and TRBJ1-2; TRBD1 matches at 9 bases. CDR1 is MNHEY, CDR2 SMNVEV, per germline (reference sequence). The CDR3 contains 13 residues. Trimming cost V 5 bases and J 5 bases; bases outside gene matches: 3.

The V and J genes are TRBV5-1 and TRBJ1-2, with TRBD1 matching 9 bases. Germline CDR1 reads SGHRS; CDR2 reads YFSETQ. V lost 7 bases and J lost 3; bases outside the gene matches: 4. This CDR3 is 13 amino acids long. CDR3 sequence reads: CASADRGYYGYTF. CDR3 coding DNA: TGCGCCAGCGCGGACAGGGGATACTATGGCTACACCTTC.

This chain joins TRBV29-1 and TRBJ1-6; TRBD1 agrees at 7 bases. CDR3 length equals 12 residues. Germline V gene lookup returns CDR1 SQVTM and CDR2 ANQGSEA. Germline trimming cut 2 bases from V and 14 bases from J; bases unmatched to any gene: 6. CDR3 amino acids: CSVESGRGSLHF. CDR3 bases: TGCAGCGTTGAATCTGGCAGGGGGTCCCTCCACTTT.

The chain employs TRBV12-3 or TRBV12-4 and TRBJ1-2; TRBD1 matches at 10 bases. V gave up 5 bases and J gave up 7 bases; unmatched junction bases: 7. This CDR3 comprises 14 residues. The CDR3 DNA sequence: TGTGCCAGCAGTCCGACGGGACAGGGGTTTGGCTACACCTTC. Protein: CASSPTGQGFGYTF.

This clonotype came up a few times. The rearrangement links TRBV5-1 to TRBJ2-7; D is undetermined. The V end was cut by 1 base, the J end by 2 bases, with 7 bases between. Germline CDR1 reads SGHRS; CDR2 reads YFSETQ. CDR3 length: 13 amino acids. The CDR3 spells CASSLLPTYEQYF. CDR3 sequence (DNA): TGCGCCAGCAGCTTGTTGCCCACCTACGAGCAGTACTTC.

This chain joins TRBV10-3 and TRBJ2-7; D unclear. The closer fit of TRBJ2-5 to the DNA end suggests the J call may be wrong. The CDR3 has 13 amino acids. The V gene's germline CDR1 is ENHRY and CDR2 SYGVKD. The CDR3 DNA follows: TGTGCCATCAGTGAGGGGTGTGGAGAGACCCAGTACTTC. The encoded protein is CAISEGCGETQYF.

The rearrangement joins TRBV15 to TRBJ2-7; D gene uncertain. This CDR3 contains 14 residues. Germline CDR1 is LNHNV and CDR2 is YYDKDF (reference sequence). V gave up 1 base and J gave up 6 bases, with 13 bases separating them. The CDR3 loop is CATSRVKVSGEQYF. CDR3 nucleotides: TGTGCCACCAGCAGAGTAAAGGTGTCTGGCGAGCAGTACTTC.

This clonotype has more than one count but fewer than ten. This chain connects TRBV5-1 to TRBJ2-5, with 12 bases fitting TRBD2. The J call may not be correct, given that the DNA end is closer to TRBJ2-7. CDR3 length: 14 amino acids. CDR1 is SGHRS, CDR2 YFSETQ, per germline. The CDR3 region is CASSRTSGADEQYF. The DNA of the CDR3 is TGCGCCAGCAGCCGGACTAGCGGGGCCGACGAGCAGTACTTC.

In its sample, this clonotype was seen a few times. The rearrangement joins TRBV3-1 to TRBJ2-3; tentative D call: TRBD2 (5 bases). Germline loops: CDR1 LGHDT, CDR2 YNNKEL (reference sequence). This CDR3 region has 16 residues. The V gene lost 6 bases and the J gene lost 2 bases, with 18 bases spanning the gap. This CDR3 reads CASSTWSSVDTDTQYF. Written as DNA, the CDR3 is TGTGCCAGCAGTACGTGGAGTAGCGTAGACACAGATACGCAGTATTTT.

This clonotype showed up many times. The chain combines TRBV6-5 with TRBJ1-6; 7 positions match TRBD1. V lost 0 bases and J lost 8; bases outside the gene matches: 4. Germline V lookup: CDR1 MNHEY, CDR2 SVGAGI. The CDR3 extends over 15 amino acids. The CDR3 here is CASSYSTQGDSPLHF. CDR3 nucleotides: TGTGCCAGCAGTTACTCGACCCAGGGGGATTCACCCCTCCACTTT.